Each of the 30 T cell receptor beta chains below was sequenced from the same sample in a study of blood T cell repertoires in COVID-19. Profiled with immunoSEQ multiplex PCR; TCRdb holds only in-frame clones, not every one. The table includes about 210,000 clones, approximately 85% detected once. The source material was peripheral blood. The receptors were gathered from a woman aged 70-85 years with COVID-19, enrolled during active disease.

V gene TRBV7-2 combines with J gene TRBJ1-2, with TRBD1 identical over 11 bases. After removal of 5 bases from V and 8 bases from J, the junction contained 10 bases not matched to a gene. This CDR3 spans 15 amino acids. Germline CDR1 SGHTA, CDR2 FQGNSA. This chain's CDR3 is CASSLRLDRGLGYTF. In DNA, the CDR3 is TGTGCCAGCAGCCTCAGACTGGACAGGGGGCTAGGCTACACCTTC. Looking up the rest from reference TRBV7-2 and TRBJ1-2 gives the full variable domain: GAGVSQSPSNKVTEKGKDVELRCDPISGHTALYWYRQSLGQGLEFLIYFQGNSAPDKSGLPSDRFSAERTGGSVSTLTIQRTQQEDSAVYLCASSLRLDRGLGYTFGSGTRLTVV.

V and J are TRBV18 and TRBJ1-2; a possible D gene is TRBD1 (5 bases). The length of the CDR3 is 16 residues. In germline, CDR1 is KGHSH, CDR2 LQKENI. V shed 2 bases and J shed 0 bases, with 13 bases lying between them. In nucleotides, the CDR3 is TGTGCCAGCTCACCAACGACAGTCGTCGCTAACTATGGCTACACCTTC. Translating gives CASSPTTVVANYGYTF. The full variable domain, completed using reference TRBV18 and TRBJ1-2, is NAGVMQNPRHLVRRRGQEARLRCSPMKGHSHVYWYRQLPEEGLKFMVYLQKENIIDESGMPKERFSAEFPKEGPSILRIQQVVRGDSAAYFCASSPTTVVANYGYTFGSGTRLTVV.

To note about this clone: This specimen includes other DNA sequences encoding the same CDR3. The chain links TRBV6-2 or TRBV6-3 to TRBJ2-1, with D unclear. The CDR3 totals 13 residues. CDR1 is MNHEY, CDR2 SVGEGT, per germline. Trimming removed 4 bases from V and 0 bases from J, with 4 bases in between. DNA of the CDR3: TGTGCCAGCAGTTTGGCCTCCTACAATGAGCAGTTCTTC. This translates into CASSLASYNEQFF.

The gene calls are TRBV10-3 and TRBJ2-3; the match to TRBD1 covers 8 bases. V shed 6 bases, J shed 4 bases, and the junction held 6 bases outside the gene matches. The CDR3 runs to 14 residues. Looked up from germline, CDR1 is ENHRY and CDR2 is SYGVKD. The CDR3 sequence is CAIRSGQGADTQYF. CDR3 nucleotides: TGTGCCATCAGATCCGGACAGGGAGCAGATACGCAGTATTTT.

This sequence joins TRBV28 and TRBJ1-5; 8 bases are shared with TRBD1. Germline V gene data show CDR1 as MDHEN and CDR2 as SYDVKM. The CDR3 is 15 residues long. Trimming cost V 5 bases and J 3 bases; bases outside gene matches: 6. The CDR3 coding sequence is TGTGCCAGCAGTCCGGACAGGGCCGACAATCAGCCCCAGCATTTT. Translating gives CASSPDRADNQPQHF.

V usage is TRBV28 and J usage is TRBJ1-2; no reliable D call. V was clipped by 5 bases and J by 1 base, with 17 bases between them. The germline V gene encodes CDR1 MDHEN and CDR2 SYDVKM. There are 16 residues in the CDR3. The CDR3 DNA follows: TGTGCCAGCAGTGTTGCCCCGGGTAGCCTTAACTATGGCTACACCTTC. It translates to CASSVAPGSLNYGYTF.

Written as DNA, the CDR3 is TGTGCCAGCAGTTACCAACGGACTTTAATGTACCAAGAGACCCAGTACTTC. Protein sequence: CASSYQRTLMYQETQYF. This chain connects TRBV7-9 to TRBJ2-5; D is possibly TRBD2 (5 bases). CDR3 length: 17 amino acids. Between the trimmed V and J ends, which lost 6 bases and 0 bases, there was a span of 20 bases. CDR1 SEHNR and CDR2 FQNEAQ come from the germline V gene (reference sequence).

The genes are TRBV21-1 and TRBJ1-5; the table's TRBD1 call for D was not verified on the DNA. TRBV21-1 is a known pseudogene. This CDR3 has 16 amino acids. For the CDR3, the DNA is TGTGCCAGCAGCAATCCTGACAGGAACAGAAATCAGCCCCAGCATTTT. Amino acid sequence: CASSNPDRNRNQPQHF.

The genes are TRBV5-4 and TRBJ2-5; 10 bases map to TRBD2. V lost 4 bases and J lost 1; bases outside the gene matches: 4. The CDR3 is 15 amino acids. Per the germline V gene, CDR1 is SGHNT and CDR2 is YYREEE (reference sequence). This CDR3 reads CASSRTSGIQETQYF. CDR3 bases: TGTGCCAGCAGCAGGACTAGCGGAATCCAAGAGACCCAGTACTTC.

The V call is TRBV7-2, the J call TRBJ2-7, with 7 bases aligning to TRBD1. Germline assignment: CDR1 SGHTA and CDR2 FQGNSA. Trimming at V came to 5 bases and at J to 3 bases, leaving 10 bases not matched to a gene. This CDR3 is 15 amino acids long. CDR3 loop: CASSLQSQGSYEQYF. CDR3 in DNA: TGTGCCAGCAGCCTCCAGTCACAGGGGAGCTACGAGCAGTACTTC.

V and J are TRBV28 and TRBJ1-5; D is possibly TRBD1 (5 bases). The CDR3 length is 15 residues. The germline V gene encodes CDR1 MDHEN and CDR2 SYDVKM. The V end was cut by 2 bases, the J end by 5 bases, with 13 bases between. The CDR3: CASSLPRVIDQPQHF. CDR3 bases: TGTGCCAGCAGTTTACCCAGGGTCATTGATCAGCCCCAGCATTTT. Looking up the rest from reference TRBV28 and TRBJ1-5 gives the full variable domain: DVKVTQSSRYLVKRTGEKVFLECVQDMDHENMFWYRQDPGLGLRLIYFSYDVKMKEKGDIPEGYSVSREKKERFSLILESASTNQTSMYLCASSLPRVIDQPQHFGDGTRLSIL.

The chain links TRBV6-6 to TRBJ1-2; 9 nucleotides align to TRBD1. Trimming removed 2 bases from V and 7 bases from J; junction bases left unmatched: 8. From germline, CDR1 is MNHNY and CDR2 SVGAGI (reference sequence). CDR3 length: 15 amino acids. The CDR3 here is CASSYTAGTGSGYTF. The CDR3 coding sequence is TGTGCCAGCAGTTACACCGCCGGGACAGGGAGTGGCTACACCTTC.

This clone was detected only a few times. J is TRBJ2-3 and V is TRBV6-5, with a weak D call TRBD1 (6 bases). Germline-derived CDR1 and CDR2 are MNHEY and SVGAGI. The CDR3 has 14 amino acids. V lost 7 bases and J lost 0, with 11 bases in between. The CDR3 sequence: CASTGTPSTDTQYF. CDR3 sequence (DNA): TGTGCCAGCACCGGGACACCTAGCACAGATACGCAGTATTTT.

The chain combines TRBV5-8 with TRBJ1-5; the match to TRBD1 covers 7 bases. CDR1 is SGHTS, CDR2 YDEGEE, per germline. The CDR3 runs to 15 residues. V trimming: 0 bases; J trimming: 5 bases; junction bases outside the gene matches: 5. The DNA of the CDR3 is TGTGCCAGCAGCTTGGAGGGGGCAACGGATCAGCCCCAGCATTTT. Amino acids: CASSLEGATDQPQHF.

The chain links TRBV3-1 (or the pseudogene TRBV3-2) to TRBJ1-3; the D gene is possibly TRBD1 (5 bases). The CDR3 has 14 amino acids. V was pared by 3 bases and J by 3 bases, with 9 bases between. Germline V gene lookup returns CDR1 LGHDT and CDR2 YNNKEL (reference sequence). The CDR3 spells CASSQEGYGNTIYF. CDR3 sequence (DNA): TGTGCCAGCAGCCAGGAGGGGTATGGAAACACCATATATTTT.

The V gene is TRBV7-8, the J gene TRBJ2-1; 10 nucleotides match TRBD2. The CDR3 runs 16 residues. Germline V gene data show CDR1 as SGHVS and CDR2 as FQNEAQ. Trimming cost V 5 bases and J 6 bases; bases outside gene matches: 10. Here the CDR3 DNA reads TGTGCCAGCAGCGGCCTCCTAGCGGGAGTGGGCAATGAGCAGTTCTTC. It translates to CASSGLLAGVGNEQFF.

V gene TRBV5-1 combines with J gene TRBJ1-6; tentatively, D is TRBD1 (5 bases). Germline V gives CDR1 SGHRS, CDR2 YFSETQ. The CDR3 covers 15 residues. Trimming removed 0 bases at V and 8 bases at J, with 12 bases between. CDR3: CASSLDTGGDSPLHF. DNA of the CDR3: TGCGCCAGCAGCTTGGACACGGGGGGAGATTCACCCCTCCACTTT.

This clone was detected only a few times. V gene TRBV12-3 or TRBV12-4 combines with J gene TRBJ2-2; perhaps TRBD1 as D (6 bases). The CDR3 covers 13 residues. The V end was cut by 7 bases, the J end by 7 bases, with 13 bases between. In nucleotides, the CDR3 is TGTGCCAGCACCAATGACAGGAGCGGGGAGCTGTTTTTT. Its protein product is CASTNDRSGELFF.

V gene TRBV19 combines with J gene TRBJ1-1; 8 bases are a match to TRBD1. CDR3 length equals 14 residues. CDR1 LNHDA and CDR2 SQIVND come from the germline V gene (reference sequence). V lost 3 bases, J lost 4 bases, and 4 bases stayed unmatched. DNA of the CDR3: TGTGCCAGTAGTATCGATACAGGGGGCACTGAAGCTTTCTTT. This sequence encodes CASSIDTGGTEAFF.

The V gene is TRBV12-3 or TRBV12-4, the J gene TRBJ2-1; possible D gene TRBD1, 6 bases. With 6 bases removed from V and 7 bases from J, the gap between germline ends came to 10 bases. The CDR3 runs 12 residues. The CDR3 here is CASRGQGNEQFF. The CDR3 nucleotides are TGTGCCAGCAGAGGCCAGGGGAATGAGCAGTTCTTC.

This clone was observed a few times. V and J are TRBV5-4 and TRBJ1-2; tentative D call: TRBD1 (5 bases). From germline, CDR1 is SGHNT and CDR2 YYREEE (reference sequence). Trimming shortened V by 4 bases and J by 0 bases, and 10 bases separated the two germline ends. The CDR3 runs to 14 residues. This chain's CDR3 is CASSPPGSNYGYTF. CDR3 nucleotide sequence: TGTGCCAGCAGCCCCCCAGGGTCTAACTATGGCTACACCTTC.

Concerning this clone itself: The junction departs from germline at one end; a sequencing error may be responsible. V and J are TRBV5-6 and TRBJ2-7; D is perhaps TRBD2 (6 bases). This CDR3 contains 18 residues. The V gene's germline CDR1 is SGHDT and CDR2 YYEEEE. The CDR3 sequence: CASNLRRGSSLVAYEQYF. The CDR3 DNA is TGTGCCAGCAACTTGAGGCGGGGTAGCTCCCTTGTGGCCTACGAGCAGTACTTC.

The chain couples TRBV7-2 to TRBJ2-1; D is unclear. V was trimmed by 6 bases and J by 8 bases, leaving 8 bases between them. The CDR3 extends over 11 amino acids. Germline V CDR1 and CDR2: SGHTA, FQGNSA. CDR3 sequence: CASSPVYEQFF. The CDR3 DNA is TGTGCCAGCAGTCCGGTATATGAGCAGTTCTTC.

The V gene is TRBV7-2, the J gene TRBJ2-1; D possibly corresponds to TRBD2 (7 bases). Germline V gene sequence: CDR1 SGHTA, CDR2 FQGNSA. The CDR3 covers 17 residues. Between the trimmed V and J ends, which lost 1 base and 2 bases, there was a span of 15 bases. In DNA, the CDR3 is TGTGCCAGCAGCTTAGGAGGGGGGGGATCTCCCTACAATGAGCAGTTCTTC. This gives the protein CASSLGGGGSPYNEQFF. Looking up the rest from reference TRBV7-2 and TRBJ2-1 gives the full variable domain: GAGVSQSPSNKVTEKGKDVELRCDPISGHTALYWYRQSLGQGLEFLIYFQGNSAPDKSGLPSDRFSAERTGGSVSTLTIQRTQQEDSAVYLCASSLGGGGSPYNEQFFGPGTRLTVL.

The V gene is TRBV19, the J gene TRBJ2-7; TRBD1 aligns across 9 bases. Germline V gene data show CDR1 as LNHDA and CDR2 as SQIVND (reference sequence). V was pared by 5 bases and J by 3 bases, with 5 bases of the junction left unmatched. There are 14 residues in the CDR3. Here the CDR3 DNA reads TGTGCCAGTAGTCACCCGGGACAGGGCTACGAGCAGTACTTC. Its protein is CASSHPGQGYEQYF.

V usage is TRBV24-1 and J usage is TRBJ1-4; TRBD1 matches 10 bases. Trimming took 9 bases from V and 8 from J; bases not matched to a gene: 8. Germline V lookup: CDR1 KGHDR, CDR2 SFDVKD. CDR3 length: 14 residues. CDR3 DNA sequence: TGTGCCACCGGGGCCGGGACAGGGGAAGAAAAACTGTTTTTT. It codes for CATGAGTGEEKLFF.

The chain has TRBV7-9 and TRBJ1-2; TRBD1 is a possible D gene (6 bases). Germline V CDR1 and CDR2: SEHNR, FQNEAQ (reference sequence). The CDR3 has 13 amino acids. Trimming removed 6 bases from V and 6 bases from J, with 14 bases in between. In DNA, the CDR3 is TGTGCCAGCAGGGGGCAGGGGCCCGATGGCTACACCTTC. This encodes CASRGQGPDGYTF. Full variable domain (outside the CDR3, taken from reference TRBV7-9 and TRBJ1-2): DTGVSQNPRHKITKRGQNVTFRCDPISEHNRLYWYRQTLGQGPEFLTYFQNEAQLEKSRLLSDRFSAERPKGSFSTLEIQRTEQGDSAMYLCASRGQGPDGYTFGSGTRLTVV.

CDR3 DNA sequence: TGCAGTGCTATTGAGACAGGGGGTAGCAATCAGCCCCAGCATTTT. Its protein product is CSAIETGGSNQPQHF. The gene calls are TRBV20-1 and TRBJ1-5; the match to TRBD1 covers 9 bases. Germline V CDR1 and CDR2: DFQATT, SNEGSKA (reference sequence). There are 15 residues in the CDR3. The J segment lost 0 bases and the V segment lost 4 bases, leaving 4 bases of the junction unmatched.

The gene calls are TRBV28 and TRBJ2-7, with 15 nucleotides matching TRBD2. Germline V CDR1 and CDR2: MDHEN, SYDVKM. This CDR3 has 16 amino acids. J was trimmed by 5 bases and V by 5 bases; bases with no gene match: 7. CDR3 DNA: TGTGCCAGCAGTCTTTGGACTAGCGGGAGGGCCCACGAGCAGTACTTC. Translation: CASSLWTSGRAHEQYF.

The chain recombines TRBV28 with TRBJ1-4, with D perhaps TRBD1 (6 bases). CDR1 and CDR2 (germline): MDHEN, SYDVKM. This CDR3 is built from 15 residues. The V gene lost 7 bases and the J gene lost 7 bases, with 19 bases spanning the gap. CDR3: CASNRFSGGPEKLFF. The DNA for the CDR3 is TGTGCCAGCAATCGTTTTTCGGGGGGGCCTGAAAAACTGTTTTTT.